Each of the 28 T cell receptor beta chains below was sequenced from the same sample in a study of post-analysis software for immune sequencing data. Study-level results: Compared with controls, patients had more of 4 or 5 TRBV segments, including TRBV5-6, TRBV5-1 and TRBV20-1.

Every TCR beta cDNA library bore unique molecular identifiers. TCRdb processed the PCR reads anew with MiXCR; each CDR3 protein has one entry. Here the sample spans about 770,000 distinct CDR3 sequences, about 43% being singletons. The antigens for these receptors are not known. Sample: blood. The receptor source for this set is a girl under 18 with multiple sclerosis.

V and J are TRBV27 and TRBJ1-2; no clear D. V lost 3 bases to trimming and J lost 1 base, with 9 bases between them. The CDR3 contains 14 residues. Germline CDR1 and CDR2: MNHEY and SMNVEV (reference sequence). CDR3 coding DNA: TGTGCCAGCAGTTTCGGGCAGCATAACTATGGCTACACCTTC. Protein: CASSFGQHNYGYTF.

The rearrangement uses TRBV14 and TRBJ1-2, with D maybe TRBD1 (5 bases). There are 15 residues in the CDR3. The V gene lost 1 base and the J gene lost 7 bases, with 16 bases spanning the gap. Germline CDR1 and CDR2: SGHDN and FVKESK. DNA of the CDR3: TGTGCCAGCAGCCAAGTTGAGGACAACTTCGCTGGCTACACCTTC. Protein: CASSQVEDNFAGYTF.

This clonotype appeared a few times. V is TRBV9 and J is TRBJ2-5; 7 bases are shared with TRBD2. This CDR3 is 15 amino acids long. In germline, CDR1 is SGDLS, CDR2 YYNGEE. V trimming: 4 bases; J trimming: 2 bases; junction bases outside the gene matches: 8. CDR3 sequence (DNA): TGTGCCAGCAGCCCCTCTGCTAGCGGTCAAGAGACCCAGTACTTC. This translates into CASSPSASGQETQYF.

The rearrangement links TRBV12-3 or TRBV12-4 to TRBJ2-4; D gene ambiguous. The CDR3 contains 13 residues. V was shortened by 4 bases and J by 1 base, with 5 bases between the two germline ends. The CDR3 DNA is TGTGCCAGCAGTTCTCCGGCCAAAAACATTCAGTACTTC. Translating it yields CASSSPAKNIQYF.

The rearrangement joins TRBV20-1 to TRBJ2-1; 8 nucleotides line up with TRBD1. After removal of 5 bases from V and 6 bases from J, the junction contained 6 bases not matched to a gene. The CDR3 loop spans 13 amino acids. From germline, CDR1 is DFQATT and CDR2 SNEGSKA (reference sequence). CDR3 nucleotides: TGCAGTGCTCACTCGGACAGGGTCAATGAGCAGTTCTTC. It codes for CSAHSDRVNEQFF.

The J gene is TRBJ2-4, the V gene TRBV13; maybe TRBD2 (6 bases). The DNA end lines up better with TRBJ2-7; the J call may be wrong. CDR1 is PRHDT, CDR2 FYEKMQ, per germline (reference sequence). This CDR3 spans 15 amino acids. As DNA, the CDR3 is TGTGCCAGCAGCGAACAGTACGGGGGAACCTACGAGCAGTACTTC. Its protein product is CASSEQYGGTYEQYF.

This clonotype has more than one count but fewer than ten. The rearrangement uses TRBV4-3 and TRBJ2-3, with no clear D. The CDR3 spans 9 residues. V lost 10 bases and J lost 6, with 5 bases in between. Germline V gene lookup returns CDR1 LGHNA and CDR2 YSLEER. The CDR3 DNA sequence: TGCGCCAAGCTGGATACGCAGTATTTT. As protein: CAKLDTQYF.

This clonotype was detected only a few times. The rearrangement uses TRBV20-1 and TRBJ2-3; 12 bases align to TRBD1. The CDR3 spans 15 residues. The V and J ends lost 5 bases and 5 bases, in that order; junction bases with no gene match: 8. Germline loops: CDR1 DFQATT, CDR2 SNEGSKA (reference sequence). The CDR3 sequence is CSAPRRDRGRDTQYF. The CDR3 DNA reads TGCAGTGCTCCTAGGAGGGACAGGGGGCGAGATACGCAGTATTTT.

The J gene is TRBJ2-5, the V gene TRBV9; D may be TRBD2 (6 bases). This CDR3 spans 14 amino acids. CDR1 SGDLS and CDR2 YYNGEE come from the germline V gene. Trimming cost V 3 bases and J 4 bases, with 13 bases left between them. CDR3 coding DNA: TGTGCCAGCAGCGGGGGGACTGCCCGAGAGACCCAGTACTTC. It translates to CASSGGTARETQYF.

This rearrangement joins TRBV25-1 to TRBJ2-4; D perhaps matches TRBD2 (6 bases). The closer fit of TRBJ2-7 to the DNA end suggests the J call may be wrong. The CDR3 totals 14 residues. Germline V gene data show CDR1 as MGHDK and CDR2 as SYGVNS. The CDR3 DNA reads as TGTGCCAGCATAAGACGGCGGGAAGCCTGCGAGCAGTACTTC. Translating it yields CASIRRREACEQYF.

This clonotype was seen more than once but under ten times. V gene TRBV20-1 combines with J gene TRBJ1-2; no firm D call. Trimming stripped 2 bases from V and 5 bases from J, with 12 bases between. The CDR3 is made up of 13 amino acids. Per the germline V gene, CDR1 is DFQATT and CDR2 is SNEGSKA (reference sequence). The CDR3, as DNA: TGCAGTGCTAGATCGACGGGAGTTTATGGCTACACCTTC. Protein product: CSARSTGVYGYTF.

This sequence joins TRBV7-8 and TRBJ2-5; D ambiguous. Germline loops: CDR1 SGHVS, CDR2 FQNEAQ. Trimming shortened V by 5 bases and J by 4 bases, and 14 bases separated the two germline ends. The CDR3 runs 14 residues. Written as DNA, the CDR3 is TGTGCCAGCAGCCTGGCCGCAATCGTAGAGACCCAGTACTTC. This codes for CASSLAAIVETQYF.

This clonotype occurred a few times. The gene calls are TRBV21-1 and TRBJ2-7; TRBD1 is the table's D call, not checked against the DNA. TRBV21-1 is reported as a pseudogene. CDR3 size: 15 residues. The CDR3 loop reads CASSKEGTGDYEQYF. In DNA, the CDR3 is TGTGCCAGCAGCAAAGAGGGCACAGGGGACTACGAGCAGTACTTC.

V is TRBV19 and J is TRBJ1-4, with D uncertain. The V end was cut by 1 base, the J end by 3 bases, with 9 bases between. The CDR3 is 15 residues long. Germline V gene sequence: CDR1 LNHDA, CDR2 SQIVND (reference sequence). The CDR3 coding sequence is TGTGCCAGTAGTATAGCGACGGAAGCTAATGAAAAACTGTTTTTT. Translation gives CASSIATEANEKLFF.

This clonotype was counted between two and nine times. CDR3 amino acids: CASSQLMGDNEQFF. The CDR3 nucleotides read TGCGCCAGCAGCCAACTTATGGGAGACAATGAGCAGTTCTTC. The genes are TRBV4-3 and TRBJ2-1; D might be TRBD2 (5 bases). CDR3 size: 14 residues. Germline loops: CDR1 LGHNA, CDR2 YSLEER. V lost 2 bases and J lost 5, with 10 bases in between.

V and J are TRBV10-3 and TRBJ2-6; the D gene could be TRBD1 or TRBD2 (5 bases each). The CDR3 covers 15 residues. V was pared by 2 bases and J by 2 bases, with 7 bases between. Germline V lookup: CDR1 ENHRY, CDR2 SYGVKD. The CDR3 region is CAISERGTGANVLTF. The CDR3 DNA reads as TGTGCCATCAGTGAGCGGGGCACTGGGGCCAACGTCCTGACTTTC.

The J gene is TRBJ2-7, the V gene TRBV5-1, with D possibly TRBD2 on 6 matching bases. This CDR3 spans 15 amino acids. CDR1 SGHRS and CDR2 YFSETQ come from the germline V gene. Between the trimmed V and J ends, which lost 4 bases and 6 bases, there was a span of 20 bases. CDR3 in DNA: TGCGCCAGCAGCCCCGTTCCCGGGGGAGTTCCCGAGCAGTACTTC. It is translated as CASSPVPGGVPEQYF.

This rearrangement joins TRBV18 to TRBJ1-5; no reliable D call. Germline V gene data show CDR1 as KGHSH and CDR2 as LQKENI. V dropped 6 bases and J dropped 4 bases, with 13 bases sitting between them. The CDR3 runs 14 residues. CDR3 DNA: TGTGCCAGCTCGGCAGTGGGGTTGAATCAGCCCCAGCATTTT. Translated: CASSAVGLNQPQHF.

J is TRBJ2-1 and V is TRBV7-6; 8 bases map to TRBD2. Germline CDR1 reads SGHVS; CDR2 reads FNYEAQ. The CDR3 extends over 15 amino acids. The V segment lost 4 bases and the J segment 3 bases; nucleotides outside the gene matches: 5. The CDR3 nucleotides are TGTGCCAGCAGCTCTAGACTAGCGAGCTACAATGAGCAGTTCTTC. Translation gives CASSSRLASYNEQFF.

This clonotype was counted once. This rearrangement joins TRBV27 to TRBJ1-2, with 9 bases that match TRBD1. With V trimmed by 6 bases and J by 4 bases, 6 bases remained unmatched. CDR3 length equals 14 residues. Per germline, CDR1 MNHEY and CDR2 SMNVEV (reference sequence). The CDR3 DNA reads as TGTGCCAGCAGCTTGAAGACAGGGGGCTATGGCTACACCTTC. Protein: CASSLKTGGYGYTF.

The gene calls are TRBV20-1 and TRBJ1-3; no clear D. The CDR3 contains 13 residues. Trimming stripped 3 bases from V and 4 bases from J, with 10 bases between. CDR1 is DFQATT and CDR2 is SNEGSKA in the germline V gene (reference sequence). CDR3 residues: CSASSLPGNTIYF. CDR3 sequence (DNA): TGCAGTGCTAGTTCCCTTCCAGGAAACACCATATATTTT.

The chain joins TRBV6-1 to TRBJ2-4; 8 positions agree with TRBD2. With the DNA end fitting TRBJ2-7 better, the J assignment may be wrong. The germline CDR1 and CDR2 sequences are MNHNS and SASEGT. This CDR3 comprises 15 residues. The CDR3, as DNA: TGTGCCAGCAGTCTCGGGGGGGAGGGCCGGTACGAGCAGTACTTC. Its protein product is CASSLGGEGRYEQYF.

The chain links TRBV19 to TRBJ2-7; 8 nucleotides align to TRBD2. V was pared by 3 bases and J by 0 bases, with 7 bases of the junction left unmatched. Germline values: CDR1 LNHDA, CDR2 SQIVND (reference sequence). There are 16 residues in the CDR3. CDR3: CASSIGAGGSSYEQYF. The CDR3 nucleotides are TGTGCCAGTAGTATCGGGGCGGGAGGAAGCTCCTACGAGCAGTACTTC.

The count of this clonotype is one. The rearrangement joins TRBV20-1 to TRBJ1-5; D unclear. Trimming took off 3 bases at V and 0 bases at J, with 15 bases between the two ends. CDR3 length: 16 residues. Germline values: CDR1 DFQATT, CDR2 SNEGSKA (reference sequence). Here the CDR3 reads CSAREAWWGSNQPQHF. CDR3 in DNA: TGCAGTGCTAGGGAGGCCTGGTGGGGTAGCAATCAGCCCCAGCATTTT.

This clonotype appeared a few times. The chain recombines TRBV30 with TRBJ1-6; D may be TRBD1 (6 bases). The germline V and J ends were trimmed by 4 bases and 7 bases, with 17 bases remaining between them. Per germline, CDR1 GTSNPN and CDR2 SVGIG (reference sequence). The CDR3 is made up of 15 amino acids. Here the CDR3 DNA reads TGTGCCTGGACCCGGGGACATCGGCAAAATTCACCCCTCCACTTT. It is translated as CAWTRGHRQNSPLHF.

The V gene is TRBV20-1, the J gene TRBJ2-5, with TRBD2 matching 8 bases. The CDR3 has 14 residues. Per germline, CDR1 DFQATT and CDR2 SNEGSKA (reference sequence). After removal of 3 bases from V and 5 bases from J, the junction contained 8 bases not matched to a gene. The CDR3 DNA is TGCAGTGCTAGGGGCAGCGGGGGCTGGGAGACCCAGTACTTC. Protein: CSARGSGGWETQYF.

This clonotype is a singleton in its sample. The chain employs TRBV7-9 and TRBJ1-1, with a possible D match to TRBD1 (5 bases). Between the trimmed V and J ends, which lost 5 bases and 1 base, there was a span of 17 bases. Germline lookup yields CDR1 SEHNR and CDR2 FQNEAQ (reference sequence). This CDR3 region has 16 residues. The CDR3 reads CASSPRKGLENTEAFF. CDR3 in DNA: TGTGCCAGCAGCCCGAGGAAGGGGTTGGAGAACACTGAAGCTTTCTTT.

There are many counts of this clonotype. The gene calls are TRBV27 and TRBJ2-7; TRBD1 agrees at 7 bases. CDR3 length: 15 amino acids. Trimming removed 3 bases from V and 6 bases from J; junction bases left unmatched: 11. The germline gives CDR1 MNHEY, CDR2 SMNVEV (reference sequence). The CDR3 loop is CASSFGQVTPGEQYF. DNA for the CDR3: TGTGCCAGCAGTTTTGGACAGGTCACCCCGGGCGAGCAGTACTTC.